What follows are 32 T cell receptor beta chains derived from one specimen sequenced in a study of blood T cell repertoires in COVID-19. The repertoire was sequenced with immunoSEQ multiplex PCR; TCRdb's copy has only in-frame clones and lacks some. The table shows 70,000 to 80,000 clones, with approximately 80% occurring only once. The sample consisted of peripheral blood. The receptors originated from a middle-aged man with acute or convalescent COVID-19.

The chain has TRBV6-2 or TRBV6-3 and TRBJ2-7; 8 nucleotides match TRBD2. This CDR3 is 18 amino acids long. V lost 5 bases, J lost 5 bases, and 20 bases stayed unmatched. The germline V gene has CDR1 MNHEY and CDR2 SVGEGT. For the CDR3, the DNA is TGTGCCAGCAGTCCACTTCCGGCCCAGAGCGGGAGTTCCCACGAGCAGTACTTC. Its translation: CASSPLPAQSGSSHEQYF.

J is TRBJ2-5 and V is TRBV28; D gene ambiguous. The length of the CDR3 is 12 residues. With 6 bases removed from V and 4 bases from J, the gap between germline ends came to 9 bases. The V gene's germline CDR1 is MDHEN and CDR2 SYDVKM. This chain's CDR3 is CASSVLLETQYF. The CDR3 DNA sequence: TGTGCCAGCAGCGTCCTTCTAGAGACCCAGTACTTC.

V and J are TRBV6-2 or TRBV6-3 and TRBJ2-1; TRBD2 might be the D (5 bases). The V gene lost 1 base and the J gene lost 8 bases, with 9 bases spanning the gap. Germline CDR1 and CDR2: MNHEY and SVGEGT. The CDR3 spans 13 residues. The CDR3 sequence is CASSYFTRDEQFF. The CDR3 nucleotides read TGTGCCAGCAGTTACTTCACGAGGGATGAGCAGTTCTTC.

The chain joins TRBV20-1 to TRBJ2-3; D not resolved. The germline V gene has CDR1 DFQATT and CDR2 SNEGSKA (reference sequence). The ends were cut back, 2 bases at V and 2 bases at J, with 2 bases in the middle. The CDR3 contains 11 residues. The CDR3 nucleotides are TGCAGTGCTAGATACACAGATACGCAGTATTTT. This encodes CSARYTDTQYF.

The CDR3 DNA is TGTGCCAGCAGTGAAGGGGCAGGTGGCAATCAGCCCCAGCATTTT. Encoded protein: CASSEGAGGNQPQHF. This chain uses TRBV6-1 with TRBJ1-5; D remains ambiguous. CDR3 length: 15 amino acids. The germline gives CDR1 MNHNS, CDR2 SASEGT. Trimming removed 1 base at V and 2 bases at J, with 9 bases between.

The chain carries TRBV25-1 and TRBJ2-1; D call uncertain. Germline V gene sequence: CDR1 MGHDK, CDR2 SYGVNS. The CDR3 sequence is 16 residues long. V lost 4 bases, J lost 0 bases, and 13 bases lay in between. CDR3 loop: CASSALQNNSYNEQFF. As DNA, the CDR3 is TGTGCCAGCAGTGCCCTTCAGAATAACTCCTACAATGAGCAGTTCTTC. Complete variable domain (other parts from reference TRBV25-1 and TRBJ2-1): EADIYQTPRYLVIGTGKKITLECSQTMGHDKMYWYQQDPGMELHLIHYSYGVNSTEKGDLSSESTVSRIRTEHFPLTLESARPSHTSQYLCASSALQNNSYNEQFFGPGTRLTVL.

The chain joins TRBV18 to TRBJ2-5; 7 bases fit TRBD1. The V segment lost 5 bases and the J segment 1 base; nucleotides outside the gene matches: 4. Germline V gene data show CDR1 as KGHSH and CDR2 as LQKENI. The length of the CDR3 is 14 residues. Written as DNA, the CDR3 is TGTGCCAGCTCATCAGGGACAGTCCAAGAGACCCAGTACTTC. It encodes CASSSGTVQETQYF.

V and J are TRBV6-5 and TRBJ2-2; D may be TRBD1 (5 bases). The CDR3 runs to 15 residues. Trimming took 2 bases from V and 4 from J, leaving 11 bases between them. The germline gives CDR1 MNHEY, CDR2 SVGAGI. The CDR3 protein is CASSYQGMGTGELFF. The CDR3 DNA follows: TGTGCCAGCAGTTACCAGGGAATGGGCACCGGGGAGCTGTTTTTT.

J is TRBJ1-1 and V is TRBV11-2, with 9 bases fitting TRBD1. From germline, CDR1 is SGHAT and CDR2 FQNNGV. The CDR3 contains 18 residues. Trimming took 3 bases from V and 1 from J; bases not matched to a gene: 12. As DNA, the CDR3 is TGTGCCAGCAGCTTTAGGAAGCCGGGACAGGGAACGAACACTGAAGCTTTCTTT. It translates to CASSFRKPGQGTNTEAFF.

V gene TRBV6-2 or TRBV6-3 combines with J gene TRBJ2-1, with 7 bases identical to TRBD1. This CDR3 spans 12 amino acids. Unmatched junction bases numbered 1, after V lost 5 bases and J lost 6 bases. Per germline, CDR1 MNHEY and CDR2 SVGEGT. In nucleotides, the CDR3 is TGTGCCAGCAGTGGGGACAGCAATGAGCAGTTCTTC. This sequence encodes CASSGDSNEQFF.

Only a few counts were recorded for this clone. The V call is TRBV4-1, the J call TRBJ2-7; 7 positions match TRBD2. The V and J ends lost 3 bases and 0 bases, in that order; junction bases with no gene match: 2. CDR1 MGHRA and CDR2 YSYEKL come from the germline V gene. The CDR3 covers 14 residues. The CDR3 protein is CASSHTSDSYEQYF. The CDR3 DNA sequence: TGCGCCAGCAGCCATACTAGCGACTCCTACGAGCAGTACTTC.

The chain has TRBV5-6 and TRBJ2-7; D is unresolved. The CDR3 runs to 13 residues. CDR1 and CDR2 from the germline V gene are SGHDT and YYEEEE. V lost 0 bases to trimming and J lost 2 bases, with 6 bases between them. CDR3 loop: CASSLDRTYEQYF. CDR3 in DNA: TGTGCCAGCAGCTTGGACAGAACCTACGAGCAGTACTTC.

V usage is TRBV5-1 and J usage is TRBJ2-7; 8 bases fit TRBD2. Germline V gene lookup returns CDR1 SGHRS and CDR2 YFSETQ. The CDR3 contains 15 residues. V lost 4 bases to trimming and J lost 5 bases; unmatched junction nucleotides: 11. The CDR3 DNA reads TGCGCCAGCAGCCCGACTAGCGAGGCTTTTGACGAGCAGTACTTC. Translating it yields CASSPTSEAFDEQYF.

This chain links TRBV28 with TRBJ1-2; 7 positions match TRBD1. The germline CDR1 and CDR2 sequences are MDHEN and SYDVKM. The CDR3 is 14 residues long. V lost 2 bases and J lost 4; bases outside the gene matches: 4. The chain's CDR3 is CASSLRDSFYGYTF. CDR3 sequence (DNA): TGTGCCAGCAGTTTACGGGACAGCTTCTATGGCTACACCTTC.

Only one count was recorded for this clone. This chain connects TRBV5-4 to TRBJ2-1, with D possibly TRBD1 on 6 matching bases. The germline V and J ends were trimmed by 3 bases and 7 bases, with 11 bases remaining between them. The CDR3 covers 13 residues. CDR1 and CDR2 from the germline V gene are SGHNT and YYREEE (reference sequence). The CDR3 nucleotides read TGTGCCAGCAGCTCTCCTAGGGGGAATGAGCAGTTCTTC. Amino acid sequence: CASSSPRGNEQFF.

The chain couples TRBV9 to TRBJ2-3; TRBD2 agrees at 10 bases. The CDR3 is made up of 16 amino acids. Germline V lookup: CDR1 SGDLS, CDR2 YYNGEE. With 0 bases clipped from V and 4 bases from J, the junction kept 5 bases outside the gene matches. CDR3 bases: TGTGCCAGCAGCGTAGTCAAGAGCGGGGGGGCAGATACGCAGTATTTT. It encodes CASSVVKSGGADTQYF. Filled out from reference TRBV9 and TRBJ2-3, the complete variable domain reads DSGVTQTPKHLITATGQRVTLRCSPRSGDLSVYWYQQSLDQGLQFLIQYYNGEERAKGNILERFSAQQFPDLHSELNLSSLELGDSALYFCASSVVKSGGADTQYFGPGTRLTVL.

The chain joins TRBV7-9 to TRBJ1-4; 7 nucleotides align to TRBD1. The V gene end was trimmed by 0 bases and the J gene end by 8 bases; junction bases not matched to a gene: 3. This CDR3 spans 14 amino acids. CDR1 is SEHNR, CDR2 FQNEAQ, per germline (reference sequence). In DNA, the CDR3 is TGTGCCAGCAGCTTAGCAGGGGGCGAAGAAAAACTGTTTTTT. It specifies CASSLAGGEEKLFF.

The chain has TRBV9 and TRBJ2-1; D is ambiguous. Germline values: CDR1 SGDLS, CDR2 YYNGEE. The CDR3 sequence is 15 residues long. With 0 bases removed from V and 5 bases from J, the gap between germline ends came to 12 bases. The CDR3 is CASSVGRSQDNEQFF. The CDR3 DNA reads TGTGCCAGCAGCGTAGGTCGGTCTCAGGACAATGAGCAGTTCTTC. Filled out from reference TRBV9 and TRBJ2-1, the complete variable domain reads DSGVTQTPKHLITATGQRVTLRCSPRSGDLSVYWYQQSLDQGLQFLIQYYNGEERAKGNILERFSAQQFPDLHSELNLSSLELGDSALYFCASSVGRSQDNEQFFGPGTRLTVL.

The chain employs TRBV2 and TRBJ1-1; perhaps TRBD1 as D (6 bases). Germline V gene sequence: CDR1 SNHLY, CDR2 FYNNEI. The V end lost 2 bases, the J end lost 5 bases, and 12 bases lay between the germline ends. The CDR3 length is 14 residues. CDR3 in amino acids: CASSERTGSTEAFF. The DNA of the CDR3 is TGTGCCAGCAGTGAACGTACAGGGTCGACTGAAGCTTTCTTT.

This chain connects TRBV7-2 to TRBJ2-7; possible D gene TRBD1, 5 bases. Between the trimmed V and J ends, which lost 6 bases and 3 bases, there was a span of 9 bases. Germline CDR1 and CDR2: SGHTA and FQGNSA. The CDR3 covers 12 residues. The CDR3 region is CASRSGRYEQYF. The CDR3 DNA reads TGTGCCAGCAGGTCAGGGCGCTACGAGCAGTACTTC.

The rearrangement uses TRBV6-5 and TRBJ2-3; TRBD1 matches at 7 bases. Germline loops: CDR1 MNHEY, CDR2 SVGAGI. V shed 10 bases, J shed 0 bases, and the junction held 7 bases outside the gene matches. The CDR3 runs to 14 residues. The CDR3 DNA reads TGTGCCACAGCCCGGGGACAGAGCACAGATACGCAGTATTTT. Protein sequence: CATARGQSTDTQYF.

The gene calls are TRBV3-1 (or the pseudogene TRBV3-2) and TRBJ1-1, with D possibly matching TRBD1 (6 bases). CDR3 length: 15 amino acids. Germline loops: CDR1 LGHDT, CDR2 YNNKEL (reference sequence). V lost 4 bases and J lost 3, with 15 bases in between. Here the CDR3 reads CASSPWGGLDTEAFF. CDR3 coding DNA: TGTGCCAGCAGCCCGTGGGGGGGCTTAGACACTGAAGCTTTCTTT.

The gene calls are TRBV10-3 and TRBJ2-1, with D perhaps matching TRBD1 (5 bases). The CDR3 is 15 residues long. V lost 4 bases to trimming and J lost 6 bases, with 16 bases between them. Germline V gene sequence: CDR1 ENHRY, CDR2 SYGVKD. The CDR3, as DNA: TGTGCCATCAGTGTTCATAGACAGAGTATCAATGAGCAGTTCTTC. Translation: CAISVHRQSINEQFF.

The table lists this clone with a count of one. This chain connects TRBV9 to TRBJ1-4; D ambiguous. Between the trimmed V and J ends, which lost 0 bases and 5 bases, there was a span of 8 bases. The germline gives CDR1 SGDLS, CDR2 YYNGEE. CDR3 size: 14 residues. The CDR3 DNA is TGTGCCAGCAGCGTAGGTGGGCCCAATGAAAAACTGTTTTTT. This sequence encodes CASSVGGPNEKLFF.

The genes are TRBV9 and TRBJ1-6, with D unclear. The V end was cut by 0 bases, the J end by 9 bases, with 13 bases between. The CDR3 spans 15 residues. CDR1 and CDR2 (germline): SGDLS, YYNGEE. The CDR3 loop reads CASSVEERGSSPLHF. Here the CDR3 DNA reads TGTGCCAGCAGCGTAGAGGAGCGGGGAAGTTCACCCCTCCACTTT.

The gene calls are TRBV6-2 or TRBV6-3 and TRBJ2-5; possibly TRBD1 for D (6 bases). V was pared by 6 bases and J by 3 bases, with 14 bases between. Germline-derived CDR1 and CDR2 are MNHEY and SVGEGT. The CDR3 has 14 amino acids. The CDR3 DNA reads TGTGCCAGCAGCCTTAATACAGGGAAAGAGACCCAGTACTTC. It is translated as CASSLNTGKETQYF.

The chain has TRBV7-3 and TRBJ2-7; the match to TRBD1 covers 9 bases. The CDR3 sequence is 15 residues long. The V segment lost 6 bases and the J segment 5 bases; nucleotides outside the gene matches: 11. The V gene's germline CDR1 is SGHTA and CDR2 FQGTGA. CDR3 sequence (DNA): TGTGCCAGCAGTAAAACAGGGGGCGAATCCAACGAGCAGTACTTC. This gives the protein CASSKTGGESNEQYF.

The V gene is TRBV27, the J gene TRBJ1-2, with D possibly TRBD1 on 6 matching bases. The CDR3 totals 14 residues. V lost 6 bases to trimming and J lost 6 bases, with 17 bases between them. Germline assignment: CDR1 MNHEY and CDR2 SMNVEV (reference sequence). This CDR3 reads CASSGRGSRDGYTF. The CDR3 nucleotides are TGTGCCAGCAGCGGCAGGGGATCGCGGGATGGCTACACCTTC.

The rearrangement links TRBV7-2 to TRBJ1-2; the match to TRBD1 covers 7 bases. The germline gives CDR1 SGHTA, CDR2 FQGNSA. The V and J ends lost 4 bases and 8 bases, in that order; junction bases with no gene match: 10. CDR3 length: 14 residues. This CDR3 is CASSSQTGFSGYTF. CDR3 coding DNA: TGTGCCAGCAGCTCCCAGACAGGGTTTAGCGGCTACACCTTC.

The chain has TRBV6-2 or TRBV6-3 and TRBJ2-7; a possible D gene is TRBD1 (5 bases). This CDR3 region has 12 residues. V shed 6 bases and J shed 4 bases, with 10 bases lying between them. Germline V gene lookup returns CDR1 MNHEY and CDR2 SVGEGT. The CDR3 bases are TGTGCCAGCAGCCAGGACACTTACGAGCAGTACTTC. It yields the protein CASSQDTYEQYF.

V gene TRBV19 combines with J gene TRBJ2-3; 7 bases align to TRBD1. Trimming removed 3 bases from V and 4 bases from J; junction bases left unmatched: 4. This CDR3 spans 14 amino acids. Germline assignment: CDR1 LNHDA and CDR2 SQIVND (reference sequence). CDR3 bases: TGTGCCAGTAGTATCTACAGGGGAGCAGATACGCAGTATTTT. Translation: CASSIYRGADTQYF.

The V call is TRBV19, the J call TRBJ1-3; no definite D call. The CDR3 length is 14 residues. Germline V gives CDR1 LNHDA, CDR2 SQIVND (reference sequence). With 7 bases removed from V and 0 bases from J, the gap between germline ends came to 10 bases. This CDR3 is CASKDKTSGNTIYF. CDR3 bases: TGTGCCAGTAAAGACAAAACCTCTGGAAACACCATATATTTT.